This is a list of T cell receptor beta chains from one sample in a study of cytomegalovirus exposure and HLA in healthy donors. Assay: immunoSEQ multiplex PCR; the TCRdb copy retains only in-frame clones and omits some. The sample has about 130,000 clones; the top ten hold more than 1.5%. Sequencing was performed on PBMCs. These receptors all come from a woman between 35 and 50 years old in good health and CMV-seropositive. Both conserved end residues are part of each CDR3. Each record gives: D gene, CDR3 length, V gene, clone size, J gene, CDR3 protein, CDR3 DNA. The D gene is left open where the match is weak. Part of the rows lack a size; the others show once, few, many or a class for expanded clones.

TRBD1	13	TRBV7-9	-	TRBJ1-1	CASKGAPVTEAFF	TGTGCCAGCAAGGGGGCGCCGGTAACTGAAGCTTTCTTT
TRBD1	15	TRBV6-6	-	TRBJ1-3	CASSPGQGFIHTIYF	TGTGCCAGCAGTCCCGGACAGGGCTTTATACACACCATATATTTT
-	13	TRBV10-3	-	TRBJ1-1	CAISLDRNTEAFF	TGTGCCATCAGTTTGGACAGGAACACTGAAGCTTTCTTT
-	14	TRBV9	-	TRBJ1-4	CASSVGGGSRLLFF	TGTGCCAGCAGCGTCGGCGGGGGTTCCCGATTACTGTTTTTT
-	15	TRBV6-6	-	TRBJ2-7	CASTPPGGSSYEQYF	TGTGCCAGCACCCCCCCCGGAGGGAGCTCCTACGAGCAGTACTTC
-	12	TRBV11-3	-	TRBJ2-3	CASSSRADTQYF	TGTGCCAGCTCGTCCAGGGCAGATACGCAGTATTTT
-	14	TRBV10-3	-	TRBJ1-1	CAISDSEENTEAFF	TGTGCCATCAGTGACAGTGAGGAGAACACTGAAGCTTTCTTT
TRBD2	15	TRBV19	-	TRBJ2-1	CASSMGGRAHNEQFF	TGTGCCAGTAGTATGGGAGGGAGGGCCCATAATGAGCAGTTCTTC
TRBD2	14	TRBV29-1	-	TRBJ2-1	CSVAGGRFNNEQFF	TGCAGCGTTGCGGGCGGGAGGTTCAACAATGAGCAGTTCTTC
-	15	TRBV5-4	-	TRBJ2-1	CASHSTKGAYNEQFF	TGTGCCAGCCATTCGACGAAGGGGGCCTACAATGAGCAGTTCTTC
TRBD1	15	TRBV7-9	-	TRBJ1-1	CASSFTGGMNTEAFF	TGTGCCAGCAGCTTCACAGGGGGTATGAACACTGAAGCTTTCTTT
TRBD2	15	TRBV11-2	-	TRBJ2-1	CASSPGGGSRNEQFF	TGTGCCAGCAGCCCTGGGGGGGGTAGCCGCAATGAGCAGTTCTTC
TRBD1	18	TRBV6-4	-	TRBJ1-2	CASRVPWDRVTANYGYTF	TGTGCCAGCAGGGTCCCCTGGGACAGGGTGACAGCTAACTATGGCTACACCTTC
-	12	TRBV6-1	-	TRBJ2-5	CASSPFQETQYF	TGTGCCAGCAGCCCTTTCCAAGAGACCCAGTACTTC
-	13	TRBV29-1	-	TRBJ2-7	CSVVVLQDYEQYF	TGCAGCGTTGTGGTCCTACAGGACTACGAGCAGTACTTC
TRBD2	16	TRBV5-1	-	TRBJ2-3	CASSLYRGGNTDTQYF	TGCGCCAGCAGCTTGTATCGGGGGGGAAACACAGATACGCAGTATTTT
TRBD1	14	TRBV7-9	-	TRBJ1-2	CASSRTGRMRGYTF	TGTGCCAGCAGCCGGACAGGGAGGATGAGGGGCTACACCTTC
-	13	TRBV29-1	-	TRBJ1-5	CSVITGSNQPQHF	TGCAGCGTTATCACGGGTTCTAATCAGCCCCAGCATTTT
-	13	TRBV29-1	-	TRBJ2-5	CSVEMTGKETQYF	TGCAGCGTTGAGATGACAGGAAAAGAGACCCAGTACTTC
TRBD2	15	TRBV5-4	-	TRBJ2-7	CASSSRLAGVSEQYF	TGTGCCAGCAGCTCCAGACTAGCGGGAGTTTCCGAGCAGTACTTC
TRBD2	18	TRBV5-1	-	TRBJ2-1	CASSLFPIAGGSHNEQFF	TGCGCCAGCAGCTTGTTCCCCATCGCGGGAGGAAGTCACAATGAGCAGTTCTTC
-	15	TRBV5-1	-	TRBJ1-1	CASSLGPGQNTEAFF	TGCGCCAGCAGCTTGGGACCAGGTCAGAACACTGAAGCTTTCTTT
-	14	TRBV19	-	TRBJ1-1	CASTPSSGLGEAFF	TGTGCCAGTACCCCCTCGTCGGGTCTGGGTGAAGCTTTCTTT
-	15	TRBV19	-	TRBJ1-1	CASSTTRDKNTEAFF	TGTGCCAGTAGTACCACCCGGGACAAGAACACTGAAGCTTTCTTT
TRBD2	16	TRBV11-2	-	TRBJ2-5	CASSSLTSGRLETQYF	TGTGCCAGCAGCTCTCTAACTAGCGGGAGATTAGAGACCCAGTACTTC
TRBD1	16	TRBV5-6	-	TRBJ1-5	CASSSLRTGRTQPQHF	TGTGCCAGCAGCTCTCTCCGGACAGGGCGAACTCAGCCCCAGCATTTT
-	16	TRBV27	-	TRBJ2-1	CASTLNRGWGMREQFF	TGTGCCAGCACCCTAAATCGGGGGTGGGGAATGCGGGAGCAGTTCTTC
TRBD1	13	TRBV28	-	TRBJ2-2	CASSTGGTGELFF	TGTGCCAGCAGTACAGGGGGGACCGGGGAGCTGTTTTTT
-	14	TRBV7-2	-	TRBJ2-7	CASSLYESRVEQYF	TGTGCCAGCAGCTTATACGAGAGCCGTGTCGAGCAGTACTTC
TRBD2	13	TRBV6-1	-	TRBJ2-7	CAARTSGTYEQYF	TGTGCCGCGAGGACTAGCGGGACCTACGAGCAGTACTTC
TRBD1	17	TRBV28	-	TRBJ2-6	CASSSGQGAGGANVLTF	TGTGCCAGCAGTTCCGGACAGGGGGCAGGTGGGGCCAACGTCCTGACTTTC
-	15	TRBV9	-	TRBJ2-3	CASSVRGGGTDTQYF	TGTGCCAGCAGCGTTCGCGGCGGGGGCACAGATACGCAGTATTTT
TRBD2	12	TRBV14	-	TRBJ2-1	CASSPLAVEQFF	TGTGCCAGCAGCCCCCTAGCGGTAGAGCAGTTCTTC
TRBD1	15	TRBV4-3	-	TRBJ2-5	CASSRGQGPQETQYF	TGCGCCAGCAGCCGAGGACAGGGGCCCCAAGAGACCCAGTACTTC
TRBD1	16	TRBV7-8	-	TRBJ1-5	CASSLARGQGGQPQHF	TGTGCCAGCAGCTTAGCGCGAGGACAGGGTGGTCAGCCCCAGCATTTT
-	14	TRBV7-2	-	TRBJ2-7	CASNNPTGRYEQYF	TGTGCCAGCAATAATCCGACAGGAAGGTACGAGCAGTACTTC
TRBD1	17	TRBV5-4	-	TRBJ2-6	CASSRDRGSSGANVLTF	TGTGCCAGCAGCCGGGACAGGGGGTCCTCTGGGGCCAACGTCCTGACTTTC
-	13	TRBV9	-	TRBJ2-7	CASSVGQFAEQYF	TGTGCCAGCAGCGTAGGTCAGTTTGCCGAGCAGTACTTC
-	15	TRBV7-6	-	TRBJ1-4	CASSLGPATNEKLFF	TGTGCCAGCAGCTTAGGGCCAGCAACTAATGAAAAACTGTTTTTT
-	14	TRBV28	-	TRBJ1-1	CATSTTPMNTEAFF	TGTGCCACCTCCACGACACCCATGAACACTGAAGCTTTCTTT
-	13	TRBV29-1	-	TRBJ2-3	CSVSPGSGDTQYF	TGCAGCGTTTCTCCCGGGAGTGGAGATACGCAGTATTTT
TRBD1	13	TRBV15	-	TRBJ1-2	CATRIQGHYGYTF	TGTGCCACCAGGATACAGGGGCACTATGGCTACACCTTC
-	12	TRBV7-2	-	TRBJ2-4	CASSPLKNIQYF	TGTGCCAGCAGCCCTCTCAAAAACATTCAGTACTTC
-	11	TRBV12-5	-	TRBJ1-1	CASGSYTEAFF	TGTGCTAGTGGTTCGTACACTGAAGCTTTCTTT
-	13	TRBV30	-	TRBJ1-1	CAWITVLNTEAFF	TGTGCCTGGATTACGGTTCTGAACACTGAAGCTTTCTTT
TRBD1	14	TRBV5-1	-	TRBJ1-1	CASSSGTGYTEAFF	TGCGCCAGCAGCTCAGGGACAGGGTACACTGAAGCTTTCTTT
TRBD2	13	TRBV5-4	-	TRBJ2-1	CASRGLEGNEQFF	TGTGCCAGCAGGGGACTAGAGGGAAATGAGCAGTTCTTC
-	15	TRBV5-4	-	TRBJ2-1	CASSPDSRAYNEQFF	TGTGCCAGCAGCCCTGACTCCAGGGCCTACAATGAGCAGTTCTTC
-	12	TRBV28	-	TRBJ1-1	CASSLSQGSAFF	TGTGCCAGCAGTTTATCCCAGGGTTCAGCTTTCTTT
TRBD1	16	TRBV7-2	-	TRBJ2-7	CASSLTRPGQGGEQYF	TGTGCCAGCAGCTTAACTCGTCCGGGACAGGGAGGTGAGCAGTACTTC
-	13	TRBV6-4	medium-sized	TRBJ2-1	CASSDSDNNEQFF	TGTGCCAGCAGTGACTCGGACAACAATGAGCAGTTCTTC
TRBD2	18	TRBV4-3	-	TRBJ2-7	CASSQLLAGGSFVHEQYF	TGCGCCAGCAGCCAACTTCTAGCGGGAGGATCCTTCGTCCACGAGCAGTACTTC
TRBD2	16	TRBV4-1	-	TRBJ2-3	CASSQVPSGTTDTQYF	TGCGCCAGCAGCCAAGTTCCTAGCGGGACCACAGATACGCAGTATTTT
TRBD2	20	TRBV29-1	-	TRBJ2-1	CSVSSPLDPSGMRSYNEQFF	TGCAGCGTAAGCTCTCCTTTGGACCCTAGCGGGATGCGCTCCTACAATGAGCAGTTCTTC
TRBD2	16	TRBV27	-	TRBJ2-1	CASSPPGLALYNEQFF	TGTGCCAGCTCTCCCCCGGGACTAGCGCTATACAATGAGCAGTTCTTC